Below are 27 T cell receptor beta chains sequenced from a single sample in a study of CD8+CD57+ T cells in acquired aplastic anemia. The TCR beta profiling, which covered VDJ combination and CDR3 sequence, was carried out using genomic DNA as the template. TCRdb recomputed calls from the reads with MiXCR, one row per CDR3 protein. Here the sample spans about 170,000 distinct CDR3 sequences, about 60% being singletons. Sequencing input: sorted CD4+, CD8+, or CD8+CD57+ T cells (not recorded which) from PBMCs. These receptors were collected from a human donor in good health.

The chain combines TRBV29-1 with TRBJ1-2, with D possibly TRBD1 on 6 matching bases. The germline V and J ends were trimmed by 7 bases and 5 bases, with 17 bases remaining between them. Germline CDR1 reads SQVTM; CDR2 reads ANQGSEA. The CDR3 has 13 residues. CDR3 amino acids: CSARGTQEYGYTF. The CDR3 DNA follows: TGCAGCGCAAGAGGGACACAGGAATATGGCTACACCTTC.

As to this clonotype: Its ends do not fully match the called genes, so a read error is possible. V and J are TRBV11-2 and TRBJ1-3; D is possibly TRBD1 (6 bases). CDR1 and CDR2 (germline): SGHAT, FQNNGV. CDR3 size: 17 residues. CDR3 residues: CASSLGQGIYTGNTICF. DNA for the CDR3: TGTGCCAGCAGCTTAGGGCAGGGGATTTACACCGGAAACACCATATGTTTT.

V gene TRBV2 combines with J gene TRBJ2-7; TRBD2 matches at 7 bases. V lost 4 bases, J lost 3 bases, and 3 bases stayed unmatched. CDR3 length: 13 amino acids. Looked up from germline, CDR1 is SNHLY and CDR2 is FYNNEI. The CDR3 nucleotides read TGTGCCAGCAGTGCGGGACTATTCTACGAGCAGTACTTC. It translates to CASSAGLFYEQYF.

For this clonotype: Since no conserved phenylalanine or tryptophan closes the CDR3, a read error is the likely cause. The chain combines TRBV28 with TRBJ2-7; maybe TRBD1 (5 bases). This CDR3 is built from 14 residues. The germline gives CDR1 MDHEN, CDR2 SYDVKM. Between the trimmed V and J ends, which lost 5 bases and 0 bases, there was a span of 11 bases. The CDR3 here is CASSPLDTSYEQYL. CDR3 nucleotide sequence: TGTGCCAGCAGTCCATTGGACACCTCCTACGAGCAGTACCTC.

V is TRBV12-3 or TRBV12-4 and J is TRBJ2-3, with D perhaps matching TRBD2 (5 bases). V was pared by 3 bases and J by 2 bases, with 9 bases between. The CDR3 is 14 amino acids. The CDR3 sequence: CASSLGGFTDTQYF. CDR3 nucleotides: TGTGCCAGCAGTTTGGGCGGGTTCACAGATACGCAGTATTTT.

The V call is TRBV2, the J call TRBJ1-6, with D perhaps TRBD1 (5 bases). The CDR3 runs to 15 residues. CDR1 SNHLY and CDR2 FYNNEI come from the germline V gene. V lost 5 bases and J 5 bases, leaving 13 bases between the germline ends. The CDR3 loop is CASSNGQGDNSPLHF. The DNA for the CDR3 is TGTGCCAGCAGTAACGGCCAGGGAGATAATTCACCCCTCCACTTT.

In this sample, this clonotype turned up a few times. V usage is TRBV6-4 and J usage is TRBJ2-7; TRBD1 matches 7 bases. J lost 2 bases, V lost 5 bases, and 6 bases had no gene match. This CDR3 is built from 14 residues. Germline CDR1 MRHNA, CDR2 SNTAGT. CDR3 protein: CASSTGTEAYEQYF. The CDR3, as DNA: TGTGCCAGCAGTACCGGGACAGAGGCCTACGAGCAGTACTTC.

This clonotype was recorded a few times. This chain links TRBV20-1 with TRBJ1-5; 7 bases match TRBD1. This CDR3 has 15 amino acids. The trim removed 1 base at V and 3 bases at J, leaving 6 bases unmatched. Germline V gene lookup returns CDR1 DFQATT and CDR2 SNEGSKA (reference sequence). The CDR3 DNA is TGCAGTGCTAGAGGGACAGGCCTCCACAATCAGCCCCAGCATTTT. Its protein is CSARGTGLHNQPQHF.

The V gene is TRBV29-1, the J gene TRBJ2-7, with TRBD2 identical over 10 bases. With V trimmed by 4 bases and J by 5 bases, 5 bases remained unmatched. The CDR3 extends over 13 amino acids. The germline CDR1 and CDR2 sequences are SQVTM and ANQGSEA. DNA for the CDR3: TGCAGCGTTGGGGGACTAGCGAGGGACGAGCAGTACTTC. Protein sequence: CSVGGLARDEQYF.

The rearrangement links TRBV25-1 to TRBJ2-7; 7 bases line up with TRBD2. This CDR3 region has 14 residues. Germline V gene sequence: CDR1 MGHDK, CDR2 SYGVNS. The V and J ends lost 5 bases and 2 bases, in that order; junction bases with no gene match: 6. CDR3 protein: CASSRRTRPYEQYF. The DNA for the CDR3 is TGTGCCAGCAGTCGGCGGACTAGGCCCTACGAGCAGTACTTC.

The chain links TRBV7-2 to TRBJ2-1; TRBD1 is a possible D gene (5 bases). The CDR3 length is 13 residues. Trimming pared 5 bases from V and 6 bases from J, leaving 11 bases between. Looked up from germline, CDR1 is SGHTA and CDR2 is FQGNSA. This CDR3 reads CASSLQGINEQFF. The CDR3 nucleotides are TGTGCCAGCAGCCTTCAGGGTATCAATGAGCAGTTCTTC.

The chain carries TRBV20-1 and TRBJ2-5, with D uncertain. Germline V gene lookup returns CDR1 DFQATT and CDR2 SNEGSKA (reference sequence). The CDR3 is 13 residues long. Deletions cut 7 bases from V and 2 bases from J, with 14 bases between. CDR3 coding DNA: TGCAGTGTGGACGGGTTCTCGCAAGAGACCCAGTACTTC. Amino acids: CSVDGFSQETQYF.

This chain links TRBV7-2 with TRBJ2-1; 11 bases are a match to TRBD2. In germline, CDR1 is SGHTA, CDR2 FQGNSA. Trimming took 0 bases from V and 4 from J; bases not matched to a gene: 2. The CDR3 spans 16 residues. This chain's CDR3 is CASSLAASGGYNEQFF. In DNA, the CDR3 is TGTGCCAGCAGCTTAGCTGCTAGCGGGGGGTACAATGAGCAGTTCTTC.

This clonotype turned up a few times. J is TRBJ1-5 and V is TRBV9; 9 nucleotides match TRBD1. Germline lookup yields CDR1 SGDLS and CDR2 YYNGEE. V lost 1 base to trimming and J lost 3 bases; unmatched junction nucleotides: 11. CDR3 size: 18 residues. CDR3 in amino acids: CASSVRRTGAVPNQPQHF. The CDR3 DNA sequence: TGTGCCAGCAGCGTAAGGAGGACAGGGGCCGTCCCCAATCAGCCCCAGCATTTT.

The chain recombines TRBV19 with TRBJ1-3; tentatively, D is TRBD1 (6 bases). From germline, CDR1 is LNHDA and CDR2 SQIVND (reference sequence). There are 15 residues in the CDR3. V gave up 5 bases and J gave up 0 bases, with 11 bases separating them. CDR3 sequence: CASSFGQLSGNTIYF. For the CDR3, the DNA is TGTGCCAGTAGTTTCGGACAGCTCTCTGGAAACACCATATATTTT.

The chain carries TRBV7-9 and TRBJ1-1; D perhaps matches TRBD1 (5 bases). The CDR3 sequence is 14 residues long. Germline-derived CDR1 and CDR2 are SEHNR and FQNEAQ (reference sequence). With 1 base removed from V and 5 bases from J, the gap between germline ends came to 11 bases. In nucleotides, the CDR3 is TGTGCCAGCAGCTTAGAAAGGGGAAGGACTGAAGCTTTCTTT. Translated: CASSLERGRTEAFF.

This clonotype was observed a few times. The chain is built from TRBV11-2 and TRBJ1-1; D might be TRBD1 (5 bases). CDR3 length equals 15 residues. CDR1 is SGHAT, CDR2 FQNNGV, per germline. The ends were cut back, 4 bases at V and 1 base at J, with 13 bases in the middle. As DNA, the CDR3 is TGTGCCAGCAGCTCTCCAGGGTCGGCGAACACTGAAGCTTTCTTT. Amino acid sequence: CASSSPGSANTEAFF.

The table lists this clonotype with a few counts. The chain joins TRBV20-1 to TRBJ2-7; TRBD2 matches 9 bases. This CDR3 comprises 15 residues. With 5 bases clipped from V and 3 bases from J, the junction kept 11 bases outside the gene matches. Germline V gene lookup returns CDR1 DFQATT and CDR2 SNEGSKA (reference sequence). The CDR3 spells CSADPLRGRDYEQYF. CDR3 DNA sequence: TGCAGTGCTGACCCCCTGCGCGGGAGGGACTACGAGCAGTACTTC.

The rearrangement links TRBV19 to TRBJ1-1; 9 bases map to TRBD1. This CDR3 is built from 14 residues. Per the germline V gene, CDR1 is LNHDA and CDR2 is SQIVND (reference sequence). V lost 5 bases, J lost 6 bases, and 7 bases stayed unmatched. DNA for the CDR3: TGTGCCAGTAGTGAGACAGGGGGAACCCCTGAAGCTTTCTTT. It encodes CASSETGGTPEAFF.

The V and J genes are TRBV6-5 and TRBJ2-3; 10 nucleotides match TRBD2. Germline trimming cut 5 bases from V and 3 bases from J; bases unmatched to any gene: 5. This CDR3 is 15 amino acids long. Germline V gene data show CDR1 as MNHEY and CDR2 as SVGAGI. The chain's CDR3 is CASSPGTSATDTQYF. CDR3 in DNA: TGTGCCAGCAGTCCTGGGACTAGCGCGACAGATACGCAGTATTTT.

Concerning this clonotype itself: The germline gene is not matched at one end of the junction; a read error may be the cause. The CDR3 bases are TGCGCCAGCAGCCGCGAACTAGCGGGGGGTACCGAGCAGTACTTC. This codes for CASSRELAGGTEQYF. The chain couples TRBV13 to TRBJ2-7; 12 bases align to TRBD2. Germline V lookup: CDR1 PRHDT, CDR2 FYEKMQ (reference sequence). There are 15 residues in the CDR3.

The chain is built from TRBV2 and TRBJ2-7, with D hard to call. Germline CDR1 is SNHLY and CDR2 is FYNNEI. The CDR3 spans 14 residues. Trimming stripped 6 bases from V and 4 bases from J, with 16 bases between. The CDR3 protein is CASSQDWRPYEQYF. The DNA for the CDR3 is TGTGCCAGCAGCCAAGATTGGCGGCCTTACGAGCAGTACTTC. Based on the CDR3 plus reference TRBV2 and TRBJ2-7, the full variable domain is EPEVTQTPSHQVTQMGQEVILRCVPISNHLYFYWYRQILGQKVEFLVSFYNNEISEKSEIFDDQFSVERPDGSNFTLKIRSTKLEDSAMYFCASSQDWRPYEQYFGPGTRLTVT.

This clonotype appeared a few times. This chain links TRBV20-1 with TRBJ2-7; TRBD1 aligns across 9 bases. V lost 5 bases and J lost 3; bases outside the gene matches: 2. CDR3 length: 12 amino acids. CDR1 is DFQATT and CDR2 is SNEGSKA in the germline V gene (reference sequence). As DNA, the CDR3 is TGCAGTGCTCGGGACAGGGACTACGAGCAGTACTTC. This translates into CSARDRDYEQYF.

This clonotype was seen ten or more times. The chain carries TRBV6-6 and TRBJ1-1, with D tentatively TRBD1 (5 bases). Germline V gene sequence: CDR1 MNHNY, CDR2 SVGAGI (reference sequence). The V end was cut by 5 bases, the J end by 8 bases, with 9 bases between. This CDR3 has 11 residues. This chain's CDR3 is CASSRRGEAFF. The CDR3 nucleotides read TGTGCCAGCAGTCGACGGGGGGAAGCTTTCTTT.

This clonotype was found many times. This chain joins TRBV7-9 and TRBJ2-1, with 8 bases fitting TRBD2. With V trimmed by 5 bases and J by 12 bases, 12 bases remained unmatched. The CDR3 has 14 amino acids. Germline values: CDR1 SEHNR, CDR2 FQNEAQ (reference sequence). Written as DNA, the CDR3 is TGTGCCAGCAGCCGAGGGGGACTAGTTTGGAGGCAGTTCTTC. It specifies CASSRGGLVWRQFF.

V and J are TRBV9 and TRBJ2-1; 7 nucleotides line up with TRBD2. V shed 7 bases, J shed 2 bases, and the junction held 12 bases outside the gene matches. The germline gives CDR1 SGDLS, CDR2 YYNGEE. The CDR3 is 16 amino acids. The CDR3 DNA sequence: TGTGCCAGCCAGAGGGGTAGCGGGTCAGCCTACAATGAGCAGTTCTTC. Translated: CASQRGSGSAYNEQFF.

This clonotype was seen repeatedly, ten times or more. The chain links TRBV20-1 to TRBJ2-3, with 11 bases matching TRBD2. Per the germline V gene, CDR1 is DFQATT and CDR2 is SNEGSKA (reference sequence). Germline trimming cut 2 bases from V and 2 bases from J; bases unmatched to any gene: 9. CDR3 length: 17 residues. CDR3 in amino acids: CSARLAGGPRLTDTQYF. The CDR3 nucleotides are TGCAGTGCTAGACTAGCGGGAGGCCCTAGACTCACAGATACGCAGTATTTT.